This T cell receptor beta chain originates from a study of T cell changes during pregnancy in multiple sclerosis. Per the germline V gene, CDR1 is LNHDA and CDR2 is SQIVND (reference sequence). The CDR3 contains 13 residues. The V segment lost 8 bases and the J segment 5 bases; nucleotides outside the gene matches: 4. Sequenced by immunoSEQ multiplex PCR; TCRdb stores in-frame clones only, minus some. The sample carries roughly 45,000 clones, roughly 90% recorded once. The genes are TRBV19 and TRBJ1-4; 8 bases fit TRBD1. This TCR derives from a female donor in good health, enrolled as a control in a pregnancy study. The specimen was peripheral blood, collected in the second trimester of pregnancy. The CDR3 DNA is TGTGCCAGTTCCGGGACAGGCAATGAAAAACTGTTTTTT. It specifies CASSGTGNEKLFF.